This T cell receptor (beta chain) is from a study of CD8+CD57+ T cells in acquired aplastic anemia. Study results and caveats: Patients did not significantly differ from controls in CD8+ Simpson's diversity. It was found that approximately 29 CD8+ CDR3 sequences were shared between patients and controls.

This clonotype was seen a few times. Its specificity is unknown. The TCR beta profiling, which covered VDJ combination and CDR3 sequence, was carried out using genomic DNA as the template. A single record per CDR3 protein comes from TCRdb applying MiXCR to the reads. This sample carries some 120,000 distinct CDR3 sequences, 30% to 45% of them seen once, and the ten largest clones take over 2%. All patients picked for sequencing had shown, by flow cytometry, an expansion of CD8+CD57+ cells. Patients were untreated when blood was sampled. The V and J ends lost 0 bases and 10 bases respectively, with 13 bases between them. CDR1 and CDR2 (germline): SGHTA, FQGNSA. CDR3 length: 15 residues.

The sample taken for sequencing was sorted CD4+, CD8+, or CD8+CD57+ T cells (not recorded which) from PBMCs. This sequence originates from a human donor with aplastic anemia. This chain joins TRBV7-2 and TRBJ1-6; D is undetermined. CDR3 loop: CASSLAPGRRSPLHF. The CDR3 bases are TGTGCCAGCAGCTTAGCTCCGGGAAGGAGATCACCCCTCCACTTT. Supplemented by reference TRBV7-2 and TRBJ1-6, the full variable domain reads GAGVSQSPSNKVTEKGKDVELRCDPISGHTALYWYRQSLGQGLEFLIYFQGNSAPDKSGLPSDRFSAERTGGSVSTLTIQRTQQEDSAVYLCASSLAPGRRSPLHFGNGTRLTVT.